The clone carrying this T cell receptor beta chain was recorded once. This entry belongs to a study of blood T cell repertoires in COVID-19. Whole-study context: Sites across the United States, Italy and Spain contributed samples from acute and convalescent COVID-19. Sample material is recorded as cDNA or gDNA derived from T cells, B-cell-depleted T cells, or PBMCs.

Germline lookup yields CDR1 MDHEN and CDR2 SYDVKM. This CDR3 has 14 residues. V lost 7 bases, J lost 4 bases, and 14 bases lay in between. Source study methods: Nucleated cell counts were estimated from reference gene primer amplification. The data were produced by immunoSEQ multiplex PCR, yet TCRdb's version contains in-frame clones alone and is incomplete. The DNA gave D and trimming, while V, J and clone size come from that table. The data contain 100,000 to 150,000 clones, around 87% of them singletons. The chain joins TRBV28 to TRBJ1-5; D not certain. Sequenced sample: peripheral blood. The TCR comes from a woman aged 55-75 years with acute or convalescent COVID-19. CDR3 region: CASNPGGTNQPQHF. CDR3 sequence (DNA): TGTGCCAGCAACCCGGGAGGAACAAATCAGCCCCAGCATTTT.